The 13 T cell receptor beta chains below were found in one sample sequenced in a study of T-cell memory formation after mild COVID-19. MiXCR, run by TCRdb on the 5' RACE reads, gives a single entry per CDR3 protein. The repertoire includes roughly 560,000 distinct CDR3 sequences, 20% of them detected once, and around 13% sits in the top ten. Sequencing was carried out using PBMCs or a T cell subset sorted from them (not recorded which). These receptors all come from an adult woman who had mild COVID-19 (a few samples of this study predate the infection). Cell type and time point are not known.

The chain couples TRBV12-3 or TRBV12-4 to TRBJ2-2, with D perhaps matching TRBD2 (6 bases). V lost 4 bases, J lost 0 bases, and 12 bases lay in between. This CDR3 spans 16 amino acids. This CDR3 is CASSSPWGANTGELFF. CDR3 bases: TGTGCCAGCAGTTCCCCTTGGGGGGCGAACACCGGGGAGCTGTTTTTT.

This clonotype was seen a handful of times. CDR3 residues: CASSQALGGSYNEQFF. The CDR3 DNA sequence: TGCGCCAGCAGCCAAGCGTTGGGGGGCTCCTACAATGAGCAGTTCTTC. This rearrangement joins TRBV4-3 to TRBJ2-1, with a tentative D call TRBD2 (6 bases). Germline V gene data show CDR1 as LGHNA and CDR2 as YSLEER. The CDR3 consists of 16 residues. Trimming cost V 1 base and J 0 bases, with 10 bases left between them.

A few counts support this clonotype. The chain combines TRBV7-3 with TRBJ2-7; perhaps TRBD1 as D (8 bases). V was cut by 5 bases and J by 1 base, with 15 bases left in between. The CDR3 is made up of 15 amino acids. Germline V gene sequence: CDR1 SGHTA, CDR2 FQGTGA. In nucleotides, the CDR3 is TGTGCCAGCAGCCCCGGGGGGACAGGTTCCTACGAGCAGTACTTC. It codes for CASSPGGTGSYEQYF.

J is TRBJ2-1 and V is TRBV12-3 or TRBV12-4; 8 bases are a match to TRBD2. V lost 7 bases to trimming and J lost 2 bases; unmatched junction nucleotides: 10. This CDR3 region has 16 residues. The DNA for the CDR3 is TGTGCCAGCACCCACGGGGGGGCCAAGCCCTACAATGAGCAGTTCTTC. It specifies CASTHGGAKPYNEQFF.

The sample holds a few counts of this clonotype. This chain uses TRBV7-3 with TRBJ2-3; TRBD2 aligns across 13 bases. V was clipped by 3 bases and J by 6 bases; unmatched bases: 6. The CDR3 consists of 16 residues. Germline CDR1 SGHTA, CDR2 FQGTGA. CDR3 nucleotide sequence: TGTGCCAGCAGCTTGGGACTAGCGGGGACTGGTGATACGCAGTATTTT. It yields the protein CASSLGLAGTGDTQYF.

This clonotype has only a few counts. The chain's CDR3 is CASSLETITYEQYF. DNA of the CDR3: TGTGCCAGCAGCCTTGAGACAATTACCTACGAGCAGTACTTC. The rearrangement uses TRBV7-9 and TRBJ2-7; D gene ambiguous. Trimming shortened V by 5 bases and J by 2 bases, and 13 bases separated the two germline ends. The CDR3 extends over 14 amino acids. The germline CDR1 and CDR2 sequences are SEHNR and FQNEAQ (reference sequence).

This clonotype was counted a few times. The chain carries TRBV7-3 and TRBJ2-6; no firm D call. Germline V lookup: CDR1 SGHTA, CDR2 FQGTGA. Trimming shortened V by 5 bases and J by 2 bases, and 19 bases separated the two germline ends. There are 18 residues in the CDR3. The CDR3 here is CASSVLRPVSPGANVLTF. The CDR3 DNA follows: TGTGCCAGCAGCGTCCTAAGGCCCGTCAGTCCTGGGGCCAACGTCCTGACTTTC.

This clonotype was counted a few times. V is TRBV12-3 or TRBV12-4 and J is TRBJ1-1; D unresolved. This CDR3 has 14 amino acids. The V end lost 3 bases, the J end lost 6 bases, and 14 bases lay between the germline ends. The CDR3 loop is CASSFIGRVPEAFF. The CDR3 nucleotides read TGTGCCAGCAGTTTCATCGGTCGCGTTCCTGAAGCTTTCTTT.

This clonotype was found a few times. The chain links TRBV15 to TRBJ1-2, with 10 bases matching TRBD1. CDR1 is LNHNV, CDR2 YYDKDF, per germline (reference sequence). The V gene end was trimmed by 3 bases and the J gene end by 3 bases; junction bases not matched to a gene: 10. The CDR3 is 17 amino acids. DNA for the CDR3: TGTGCCACCAGCAGTGATCTTTCCGGGACAGGGGACTATGGCTACACCTTC. It is translated as CATSSDLSGTGDYGYTF.

The V gene is TRBV4-1, the J gene TRBJ2-7; 10 positions match TRBD2. The CDR3 is 15 amino acids. Trimming removed 2 bases from V and 2 bases from J; junction bases left unmatched: 3. Germline V gives CDR1 MGHRA, CDR2 YSYEKL. CDR3 sequence (DNA): TGCGCCAGCAGCCAACCGGGACTAGCGACCTACGAGCAGTACTTC. Translation gives CASSQPGLATYEQYF.

The chain has TRBV4-3 and TRBJ2-7, with 7 bases aligning to TRBD2. Germline V gene sequence: CDR1 LGHNA, CDR2 YSLEER. Losses at the gene ends were 3 bases for V and 7 bases for J; bases not matched to a gene: 12. The CDR3 totals 15 residues. As DNA, the CDR3 is TGCGCCAGCAGCCAGGATCTAGCGGAAGGGTGGGAGCAGTACTTC. This encodes CASSQDLAEGWEQYF.

The V gene is TRBV29-1, the J gene TRBJ2-5; 11 bases line up with TRBD2. The CDR3 runs to 16 residues. Germline V gives CDR1 SQVTM, CDR2 ANQGSEA. With V trimmed by 5 bases and J by 5 bases, 13 bases remained unmatched. The CDR3 DNA is TGCAGCGTTCTACCTAGCGGGAGGTCCTTTGGGGAGACCCAGTACTTC. Translation: CSVLPSGRSFGETQYF.

The chain recombines TRBV10-3 with TRBJ2-1; 9 nucleotides align to TRBD1. Per the germline V gene, CDR1 is ENHRY and CDR2 is SYGVKD. The CDR3 loop spans 14 amino acids. J lost 9 bases, V lost 8 bases, and 11 bases had no gene match. In DNA form, the CDR3 reads TGTGCCATCCGAACGGGGACAGGGACTGGTGAGCAGTTCTTC. It is translated as CAIRTGTGTGEQFF.